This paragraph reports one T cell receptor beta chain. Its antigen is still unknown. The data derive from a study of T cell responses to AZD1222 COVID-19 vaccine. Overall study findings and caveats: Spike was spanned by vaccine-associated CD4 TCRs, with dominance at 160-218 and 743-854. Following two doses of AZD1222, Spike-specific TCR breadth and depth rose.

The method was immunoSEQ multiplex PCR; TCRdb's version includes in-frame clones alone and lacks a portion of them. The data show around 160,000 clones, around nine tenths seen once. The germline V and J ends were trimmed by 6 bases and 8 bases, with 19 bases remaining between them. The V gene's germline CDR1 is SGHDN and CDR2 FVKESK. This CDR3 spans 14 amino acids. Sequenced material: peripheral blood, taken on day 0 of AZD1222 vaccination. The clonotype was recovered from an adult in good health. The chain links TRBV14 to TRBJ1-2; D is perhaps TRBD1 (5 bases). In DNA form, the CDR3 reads TGTGCCAGCAGTCCCCGGCCATGGGGGAACGGCTACACCTTC. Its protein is CASSPRPWGNGYTF.